Following are 23 T cell receptor beta chains from one sample sequenced in a study of OX40 agonist ivuxolimab in advanced cancers. This table comes from immunoSEQ multiplex PCR, and its TCRdb copy is limited to in-frame clones, with some not included. This sample carries 65,000 to 80,000 clones, approximately 89% of them seen once, and the ten largest clones take approximately 0.38%. The sample was CD4+ or CD8+ T cells sorted from blood, taken in a trial of the OX40 agonist ivuxolimab. All receptors come from an adult with an advanced solid tumor such as melanoma, head and neck, liver or kidney cancer.

At least ten counts were recorded for this clone. This chain joins TRBV10-3 and TRBJ1-5; D not resolved. The CDR3 loop spans 14 amino acids. Germline loops: CDR1 ENHRY, CDR2 SYGVKD. The V end was cut by 6 bases, the J end by 6 bases, with 15 bases between. This CDR3 is CAISGNLLTQPQHF. The CDR3 region has the DNA TGTGCCATCAGCGGTAACCTGTTGACTCAGCCCCAGCATTTT.

The table lists this clone with a count of one. The V gene is TRBV5-1, the J gene TRBJ1-1, with 8 bases matching TRBD1. The CDR3 loop spans 15 amino acids. Trimming removed 1 base from V and 2 bases from J; junction bases left unmatched: 4. The germline CDR1 and CDR2 sequences are SGHRS and YFSETQ. The CDR3 nucleotides read TGCGCCAGCAGCTTGACCGGACAGGGAAACACTGAAGCTTTCTTT. Protein product: CASSLTGQGNTEAFF.

The gene calls are TRBV19 and TRBJ2-3, with D unclear. V lost 3 bases, J lost 1 base, and 17 bases lay in between. The CDR3 spans 17 residues. Germline CDR1 reads LNHDA; CDR2 reads SQIVND (reference sequence). The CDR3 reads CASSMNSASFGTDTQYF. CDR3 nucleotide sequence: TGTGCCAGTAGTATGAATAGTGCCAGCTTCGGCACAGATACGCAGTATTTT.

V and J are TRBV27 and TRBJ2-7; TRBD2 matches at 9 bases. The CDR3 length is 16 residues. V was pared by 5 bases and J by 4 bases, with 12 bases of the junction left unmatched. Germline CDR1 reads MNHEY; CDR2 reads SMNVEV (reference sequence). The DNA for the CDR3 is TGTGCCAGCAGTCCCCCCGCGTCGAGCGGGAGGTACGAGCAGTACTTC. As protein: CASSPPASSGRYEQYF.

The chain combines TRBV19 with TRBJ1-4, with D hard to call. Between the trimmed V and J ends, which lost 6 bases and 2 bases, there was a span of 10 bases. The CDR3 loop spans 14 amino acids. Germline V gene sequence: CDR1 LNHDA, CDR2 SQIVND (reference sequence). Written as DNA, the CDR3 is TGTGCCAGTAGATCCGGGTTCACTAATGAAAAACTGTTTTTT. Translation gives CASRSGFTNEKLFF. Full variable domain (outside the CDR3, taken from reference TRBV19 and TRBJ1-4): DGGITQSPKYLFRKEGQNVTLSCEQNLNHDAMYWYRQDPGQGLRLIYYSQIVNDFQKGDIAEGYSVSREKKESFPLTVTSAQKNPTAFYLCASRSGFTNEKLFFGSGTQLSVL.

The chain has TRBV6-1 and TRBJ2-5, with D perhaps TRBD1 (6 bases). The V end lost 4 bases, the J end lost 4 bases, and 13 bases lay between the germline ends. The CDR3 is 14 amino acids. The V gene's germline CDR1 is MNHNS and CDR2 SASEGT. CDR3 in amino acids: CASSGNRAGETQYF. In DNA, the CDR3 is TGTGCCAGCAGTGGGAACAGGGCTGGAGAGACCCAGTACTTC.

The chain uses TRBV6-5 and TRBJ1-1, with TRBD1 matching over 10 bases. Germline V gives CDR1 MNHEY, CDR2 SVGAGI. The CDR3 sequence is 15 residues long. V trimming: 2 bases; J trimming: 4 bases; junction bases outside the gene matches: 4. The CDR3 DNA reads TGTGCCAGCAGTTACGACAGGGGGCAGGTCACTGAAGCTTTCTTT. It is translated as CASSYDRGQVTEAFF.

The V and J genes are TRBV19 and TRBJ2-7; D might be TRBD1 or TRBD2, each matching 5 bases. This CDR3 is built from 15 residues. V shed 6 bases and J shed 6 bases, with 21 bases lying between them. CDR1 and CDR2 from the germline V gene are LNHDA and SQIVND (reference sequence). DNA for the CDR3: TGTGCCAGTAGGAAAGAATCCGGGGACCTATCCGAGCAGTACTTC. This codes for CASRKESGDLSEQYF.

V and J are TRBV28 and TRBJ2-7, with a possible D match to TRBD1 (6 bases). This CDR3 comprises 14 residues. Germline CDR1 reads MDHEN; CDR2 reads SYDVKM. The V gene lost 4 bases and the J gene lost 0 bases, with 10 bases spanning the gap. The CDR3 bases are TGTGCCAGCAGTTCGGACAGAAGCTCCTACGAGCAGTACTTC. Residues: CASSSDRSSYEQYF.

V is TRBV10-2 and J is TRBJ2-1, with 11 bases matching TRBD2. In germline, CDR1 is WSHSY, CDR2 SAAADI. The length of the CDR3 is 16 residues. Trimming removed 0 bases from V and 15 bases from J; junction bases left unmatched: 13. The CDR3 region has the DNA TGCGCCAGCAGTGAGTCACCTAGCGGGAGGCGGAAGGTTCTGTTCTTC. Amino acid sequence: CASSESPSGRRKVLFF.

This chain links TRBV28 with TRBJ2-7; D may correspond to TRBD1 or TRBD2 (5 bases each). Trimming pared 7 bases from V and 3 bases from J, leaving 16 bases between. CDR3 length: 14 amino acids. The germline gives CDR1 MDHEN, CDR2 SYDVKM. CDR3: CASTFSGTNYEQYF. CDR3 sequence (DNA): TGTGCCAGCACCTTCTCAGGGACCAACTACGAGCAGTACTTC.

V usage is TRBV6-5 and J usage is TRBJ2-7; TRBD2 matches 9 bases. CDR3 size: 13 residues. V dropped 6 bases and J dropped 3; count of bases not matched to a gene: 3. Germline V gives CDR1 MNHEY, CDR2 SVGAGI. In DNA form, the CDR3 reads TGTGCCAGCAGGGGTAGCGGGAGCTACGAGCAGTACTTC. Translated, it gives CASRGSGSYEQYF.

The rearrangement joins TRBV19 to TRBJ2-4; tentatively, D is TRBD1 (6 bases). This CDR3 region has 18 residues. Germline V gene lookup returns CDR1 LNHDA and CDR2 SQIVND (reference sequence). V was pared by 4 bases and J by 4 bases, with 23 bases between. In DNA, the CDR3 is TGTGCCAGTAGTACCCTCTCCTCCGGGACGAGGGGGAAAAACATTCAGTACTTC. Translating gives CASSTLSSGTRGKNIQYF.

This rearrangement joins TRBV7-2 to TRBJ1-6, with D unresolved. The CDR3 consists of 12 residues. Germline V gene data show CDR1 as SGHTA and CDR2 as FQGNSA. Trimming removed 2 bases at V and 5 bases at J, with 1 base between. The CDR3 is CASSLNNSPLHF. For the CDR3, the DNA is TGTGCCAGCAGCTTAAATAATTCACCCCTCCACTTT.

The CDR3 DNA is TGTGCCAGCAGCCCCCATCACGGACAGGGAGGCGATACGCAGTATTTT. This encodes CASSPHHGQGGDTQYF. This chain links TRBV7-9 with TRBJ2-3, with 8 bases fitting TRBD1. Germline V lookup: CDR1 SEHNR, CDR2 FQNEAQ (reference sequence). This CDR3 contains 16 residues. The J segment lost 6 bases and the V segment lost 5 bases, leaving 13 bases of the junction unmatched.

This chain joins TRBV7-8 and TRBJ2-5; perhaps TRBD2 as D (5 bases). This CDR3 has 16 residues. Germline loops: CDR1 SGHVS, CDR2 FQNEAQ. The ends were cut back, 0 bases at V and 2 bases at J, with 13 bases in the middle. CDR3 bases: TGTGCCAGCAGCTTAGCGCGACCGTGGACTCAAGAGACCCAGTACTTC. This codes for CASSLARPWTQETQYF.

This rearrangement joins TRBV11-3 to TRBJ1-1; possibly TRBD1 for D (6 bases). The CDR3 runs 14 residues. CDR1 is SGHNT and CDR2 is YENEEA in the germline V gene. V was pared by 9 bases and J by 1 base, with 15 bases between. This CDR3 reads CASKTGETNTEAFF. As DNA, the CDR3 is TGTGCCAGTAAGACAGGCGAAACGAACACTGAAGCTTTCTTT.

The rearrangement uses TRBV19 and TRBJ2-7; 12 bases align to TRBD2. Germline CDR1 reads LNHDA; CDR2 reads SQIVND (reference sequence). This CDR3 region has 14 residues. V was pared by 9 bases and J by 4 bases, with 7 bases of the junction left unmatched. CDR3 sequence (DNA): TGTGCCAGCCGGCTAGCGGGAGGGCCTTACGAGCAGTACTTC. It specifies CASRLAGGPYEQYF.

The chain has TRBV7-9 and TRBJ2-7; the D gene could be TRBD1 or TRBD2 (5 bases each). V lost 1 base to trimming and J lost 8 bases, with 9 bases between them. CDR1 and CDR2 (germline): SEHNR, FQNEAQ (reference sequence). The CDR3 is made up of 12 amino acids. The DNA of the CDR3 is TGTGCCAGCAGCTTAGGGGGACCAAAGCAGTACTTC. It encodes CASSLGGPKQYF.

V usage is TRBV29-1 and J usage is TRBJ1-1, with a possible D match to TRBD1 (6 bases). Germline V gene lookup returns CDR1 SQVTM and CDR2 ANQGSEA. This CDR3 contains 12 residues. Trimming removed 7 bases at V and 4 bases at J, with 13 bases between. The CDR3 loop reads CSGIQGGTEAFF. DNA for the CDR3: TGCAGCGGCATACAGGGTGGCACTGAAGCTTTCTTT.

This rearrangement joins TRBV5-1 to TRBJ1-5; D remains unclear. The CDR3 sequence is 14 residues long. Germline lookup yields CDR1 SGHRS and CDR2 YFSETQ. V dropped 5 bases and J dropped 4 bases, with 13 bases sitting between them. The DNA of the CDR3 is TGCGCCAGCAGTGAACTGGGTAATAATCAGCCCCAGCATTTT. Translation: CASSELGNNQPQHF. The variable domain in full, with the rest retrieved from reference TRBV5-1 and TRBJ1-5, is KAGVTQTPRYLIKTRGQQVTLSCSPISGHRSVSWYQQTPGQGLQFLFEYFSETQRNKGNFPGRFSGRQFSNSRSEMNVSTLELGDSALYLCASSELGNNQPQHFGDGTRLSIL.

J is TRBJ2-1 and V is TRBV7-9, with 11 bases identical to TRBD2. This CDR3 is built from 15 residues. The J segment lost 6 bases and the V segment lost 4 bases, leaving 5 bases of the junction unmatched. Germline V gene lookup returns CDR1 SEHNR and CDR2 FQNEAQ (reference sequence). The CDR3 DNA sequence: TGTGCCAGCAGCTCCGGGACTAGCGGCCCCAATGAGCAGTTCTTC. The encoded protein is CASSSGTSGPNEQFF.

The V call is TRBV7-7, the J call TRBJ2-5, with 7 bases identical to TRBD1. V gave up 4 bases and J gave up 2 bases; unmatched junction bases: 4. The CDR3 totals 14 residues. Germline V lookup: CDR1 SSHAT, CDR2 FNYEAQ (reference sequence). DNA of the CDR3: TGTGCCAGCAGCTCACAGGGGACACAAGAGACCCAGTACTTC. Its translation: CASSSQGTQETQYF.